The next 16 T cell receptor beta chains were all read from a single sample in a study of blood T cell repertoires in COVID-19. Repertoires were generated with immunoSEQ multiplex PCR, while TCRdb's copy carries only in-frame clones and drops some. The table shows 200,000 to 250,000 clones, with about four fifths occurring only once. The sequencing input was PBMCs or T cells enriched from blood (not recorded which). All receptors derive from a woman aged 50 to 60 who had been exposed to COVID-19.

The sample holds one count of this clone. The chain couples TRBV29-1 to TRBJ1-4; TRBD1 is a possible D gene (6 bases). The V end was cut by 6 bases, the J end by 7 bases, with 21 bases between. The CDR3 runs to 15 residues. The germline CDR1 and CDR2 sequences are SQVTM and ANQGSEA. CDR3 coding DNA: TGCAGCGTCCGGGCGGGGGCCGGGGTTAGTGAAAAACTGTTTTTT. Residues: CSVRAGAGVSEKLFF.

V is TRBV7-9 and J is TRBJ2-1; a weak D match, TRBD1 (6 bases). Trimming took 5 bases from V and 2 from J, leaving 13 bases between them. CDR3 length: 15 residues. The germline V gene encodes CDR1 SEHNR and CDR2 FQNEAQ (reference sequence). CDR3 amino acids: CASSRMGDTYNEQFF. The CDR3 DNA reads TGTGCCAGCAGCCGCATGGGGGACACCTACAATGAGCAGTTCTTC.

This clone was seen only once. The rearrangement uses TRBV6-5 and TRBJ2-7; TRBD1 agrees at 12 bases. The junction had 7 bases not matched to a gene; V was cut back by 8 bases and J by 2 bases. The length of the CDR3 is 15 residues. Per germline, CDR1 MNHEY and CDR2 SVGAGI. The CDR3 spells CASVTRDRGPYEQYF. CDR3 bases: TGTGCCAGCGTTACGAGGGACAGGGGGCCCTACGAGCAGTACTTC.

About this clone itself: The sample holds other DNA sequences that translate to the same CDR3. The chain couples TRBV3-1 (or the pseudogene TRBV3-2) to TRBJ1-1, with TRBD1 identical over 7 bases. The CDR3 is 13 residues long. V shed 1 base and J 9 bases; nucleotides not matched to a gene: 5. Germline CDR1 and CDR2: LGHDT and YNNKEL (reference sequence). CDR3 sequence: CASSQGGGQKAFF. The CDR3 DNA is TGTGCCAGCAGCCAAGGTGGGGGACAGAAAGCTTTCTTT.

The chain carries TRBV5-1 and TRBJ2-1; 11 bases are shared with TRBD2. Germline CDR1 SGHRS, CDR2 YFSETQ. The J segment lost 3 bases and the V segment lost 2 bases, leaving 1 base of the junction unmatched. This CDR3 has 15 residues. The CDR3 loop is CASSFTSGGYNEQFF. CDR3 in DNA: TGCGCCAGCAGCTTTACTAGCGGGGGCTACAATGAGCAGTTCTTC.

This chain uses TRBV5-6 with TRBJ2-5, with 13 nucleotides matching TRBD2. The CDR3 consists of 18 residues. Trimming cost V 2 bases and J 4 bases; bases outside gene matches: 11. The germline gives CDR1 SGHDT, CDR2 YYEEEE. CDR3 in DNA: TGTGCCAGCAGCTTTCGGACTAGCGGGGGCCCCGGGCGAGAGACCCAGTACTTC. As protein: CASSFRTSGGPGRETQYF.

CDR3 protein: CASSLLRTNEKLFF. The CDR3 region has the DNA TGTGCCAGTAGTCTTCTTAGAACTAATGAAAAACTGTTTTTT. The V call is TRBV19, the J call TRBJ1-4; D not certain. The V and J ends lost 5 bases and 1 base respectively, with 8 bases between them. This CDR3 has 14 residues. The V gene's germline CDR1 is LNHDA and CDR2 SQIVND (reference sequence).

This clone was recorded a few times. V usage is TRBV11-2 and J usage is TRBJ1-1, with a tentative D call TRBD1 (6 bases). This CDR3 contains 17 residues. The V end lost 3 bases, the J end lost 1 base, and 18 bases lay between the germline ends. CDR1 SGHAT and CDR2 FQNNGV come from the germline V gene. The CDR3 sequence: CASSFLGGRRGNTEAFF. CDR3 bases: TGTGCCAGCAGCTTCCTAGGGGGTCGCAGGGGGAACACTGAAGCTTTCTTT. The whole variable domain, remainder taken from reference TRBV11-2 and TRBJ1-1, is EAGVAQSPRYKIIEKRQSVAFWCNPISGHATLYWYQQILGQGPKLLIQFQNNGVVDDSQLPKDRFSAERLKGVDSTLKIQPAKLEDSAVYLCASSFLGGRRGNTEAFFGQGTRLTVV.

The J gene is TRBJ2-1, the V gene TRBV5-1, with TRBD2 matching over 9 bases. The CDR3 is 16 amino acids. V lost 0 bases and J lost 5; bases outside the gene matches: 6. Per the germline V gene, CDR1 is SGHRS and CDR2 is YFSETQ. The CDR3 protein is CASSLGSGGSNNEQFF. CDR3 coding DNA: TGCGCCAGCAGCTTGGGAAGCGGGGGGTCTAACAATGAGCAGTTCTTC.

The chain combines TRBV10-3 with TRBJ1-1; 7 nucleotides align to TRBD1. This CDR3 has 17 residues. CDR1 is ENHRY and CDR2 is SYGVKD in the germline V gene. J gave up 1 base and V 6 bases, and 14 bases lay outside the gene matches. The CDR3 region is CAIREIAGTASNTEAFF. The CDR3 DNA reads TGTGCCATCAGGGAAATCGCCGGGACAGCCTCGAACACTGAAGCTTTCTTT.

The V call is TRBV5-1, the J call TRBJ1-2, with TRBD1 as a possible D gene (6 bases). In germline, CDR1 is SGHRS, CDR2 YFSETQ. This CDR3 has 16 residues. Deletions cut 0 bases from V and 11 bases from J, with 23 bases between. The DNA of the CDR3 is TGCGCCAGCAGCTTGGGAGGACAGACCGCCCAGGGGTCATACACCTTC. This sequence encodes CASSLGGQTAQGSYTF. Supplemented by reference TRBV5-1 and TRBJ1-2, the full variable domain reads KAGVTQTPRYLIKTRGQQVTLSCSPISGHRSVSWYQQTPGQGLQFLFEYFSETQRNKGNFPGRFSGRQFSNSRSEMNVSTLELGDSALYLCASSLGGQTAQGSYTFGSGTRLTVV.

V gene TRBV7-3 combines with J gene TRBJ2-5, with 7 bases identical to TRBD2. The germline V gene encodes CDR1 SGHTA and CDR2 FQGTGA. The CDR3 consists of 16 residues. Trimming removed 6 bases from V and 1 base from J; junction bases left unmatched: 11. CDR3 in DNA: TGTGCCAGCAGTGTGGGCGGTAGCGGGCGCCAAGAGACCCAGTACTTC. It codes for CASSVGGSGRQETQYF. Variable domain in full (rest from reference TRBV7-3 and TRBJ2-5): GAGVSQTPSNKVTEKGKYVELRCDPISGHTALYWYRQSLGQGPEFLIYFQGTGAADDSGLPNDRFFAVRPEGSVSTLKIQRTERGDSAVYLCASSVGGSGRQETQYFGPGTRLLVL.

CDR3 residues: CASSVGISGGYEQYF. The CDR3 DNA follows: TGTGCCAGCAGCGTAGGAATTAGCGGGGGTTACGAGCAGTACTTC. The chain uses TRBV9 and TRBJ2-7; TRBD2 matches 9 bases. Trimming at V came to 0 bases and at J to 4 bases, leaving 5 bases not matched to a gene. The germline gives CDR1 SGDLS, CDR2 YYNGEE. This CDR3 region has 15 residues.

This rearrangement joins TRBV6-5 to TRBJ1-5; 7 bases map to TRBD1. This CDR3 contains 15 residues. Germline CDR1 is MNHEY and CDR2 is SVGAGI. With V trimmed by 6 bases and J by 4 bases, 9 bases remained unmatched. CDR3 amino acids: CASRPPGGSNQPQHF. In nucleotides, the CDR3 is TGTGCCAGCAGACCGCCAGGGGGTAGTAATCAGCCCCAGCATTTT.

This clone was observed a single time. The chain links TRBV7-2 to TRBJ1-4; D not resolved. This CDR3 has 15 amino acids. CDR1 and CDR2 (germline): SGHTA, FQGNSA. V dropped 1 base and J dropped 8 bases, with 14 bases sitting between them. The CDR3, as DNA: TGTGCCAGCAGCTTAGTCCGGCTTTTCGGGGAAAAACTGTTTTTT. Residues: CASSLVRLFGEKLFF.

The genes are TRBV12-3 or TRBV12-4 and TRBJ2-3, with D possibly matching TRBD2 (5 bases). The CDR3 spans 13 residues. Trimming cost V 4 bases and J 8 bases, with 13 bases left between them. CDR3 protein: CASSSPPRGTQYF. CDR3 DNA: TGTGCCAGCAGTTCCCCGCCCCGGGGTACGCAGTATTTT.